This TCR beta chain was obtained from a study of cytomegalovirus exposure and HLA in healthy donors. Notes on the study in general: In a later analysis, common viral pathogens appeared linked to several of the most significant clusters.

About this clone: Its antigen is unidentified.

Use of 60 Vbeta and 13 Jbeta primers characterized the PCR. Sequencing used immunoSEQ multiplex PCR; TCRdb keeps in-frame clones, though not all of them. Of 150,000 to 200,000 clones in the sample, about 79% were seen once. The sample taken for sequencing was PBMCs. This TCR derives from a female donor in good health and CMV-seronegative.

The CDR3 DNA reads TGCAGCATAGGGGGGGCCCGGACAGATACGCAGTATTTT. Translated: CSIGGARTDTQYF. V and J are TRBV29-1 and TRBJ2-3, with D perhaps TRBD2 (7 bases). Trimming removed 8 bases at V and 3 bases at J, with 15 bases between. This CDR3 spans 13 amino acids. The V gene's germline CDR1 is SQVTM and CDR2 ANQGSEA.